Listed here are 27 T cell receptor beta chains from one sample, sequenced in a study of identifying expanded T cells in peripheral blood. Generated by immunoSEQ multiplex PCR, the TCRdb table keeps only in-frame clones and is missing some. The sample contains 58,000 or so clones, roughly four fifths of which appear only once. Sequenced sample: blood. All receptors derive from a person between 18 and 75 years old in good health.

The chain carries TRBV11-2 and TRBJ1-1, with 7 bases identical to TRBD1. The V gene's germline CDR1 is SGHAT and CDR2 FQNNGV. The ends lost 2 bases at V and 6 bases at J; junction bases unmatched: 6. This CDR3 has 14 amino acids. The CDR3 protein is CASSLPGGIAEAFF. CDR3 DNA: TGTGCCAGCAGCTTACCAGGGGGTATCGCTGAAGCTTTCTTT.

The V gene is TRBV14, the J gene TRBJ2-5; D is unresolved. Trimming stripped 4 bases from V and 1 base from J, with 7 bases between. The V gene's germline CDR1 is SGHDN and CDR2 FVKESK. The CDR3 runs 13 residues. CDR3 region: CASSRNLQETQYF. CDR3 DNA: TGTGCCAGCAGCCGTAACCTCCAAGAGACCCAGTACTTC. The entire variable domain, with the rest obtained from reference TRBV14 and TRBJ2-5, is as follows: EAGVTQFPSHSVIEKGQTVTLRCDPISGHDNLYWYRRVMGKEIKFLLHFVKESKQDESGMPNNRFLAERTGGTYSTLKVQPAELEDSGVYFCASSRNLQETQYFGPGTRLLVL.

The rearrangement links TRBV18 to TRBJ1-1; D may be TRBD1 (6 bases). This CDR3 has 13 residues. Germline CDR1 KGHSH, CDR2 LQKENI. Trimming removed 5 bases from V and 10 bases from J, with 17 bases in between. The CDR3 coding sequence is TGTGCCAGCTCAACGGCGACAGGTTCGCGAGCTTTCTTT. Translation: CASSTATGSRAFF.

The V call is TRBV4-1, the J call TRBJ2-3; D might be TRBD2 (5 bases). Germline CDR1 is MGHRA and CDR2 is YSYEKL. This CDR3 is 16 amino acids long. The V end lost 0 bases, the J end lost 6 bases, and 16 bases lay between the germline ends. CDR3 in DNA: TGCGCCAGCAGCCAAGACGAGGGTACACTGAAGGATACGCAGTATTTT. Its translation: CASSQDEGTLKDTQYF.

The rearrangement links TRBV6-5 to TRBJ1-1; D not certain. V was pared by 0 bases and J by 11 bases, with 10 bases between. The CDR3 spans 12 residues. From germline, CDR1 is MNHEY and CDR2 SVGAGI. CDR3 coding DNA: TGTGCCAGCAGTTACTCGCCAGGACGGGCTTTCTTT. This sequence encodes CASSYSPGRAFF.

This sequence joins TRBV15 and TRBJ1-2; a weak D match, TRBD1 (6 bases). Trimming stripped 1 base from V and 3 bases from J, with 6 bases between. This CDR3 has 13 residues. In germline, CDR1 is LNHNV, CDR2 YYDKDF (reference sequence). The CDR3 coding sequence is TGTGCCACCAGCAGAGGGACAGACTATGGCTACACCTTC. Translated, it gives CATSRGTDYGYTF.

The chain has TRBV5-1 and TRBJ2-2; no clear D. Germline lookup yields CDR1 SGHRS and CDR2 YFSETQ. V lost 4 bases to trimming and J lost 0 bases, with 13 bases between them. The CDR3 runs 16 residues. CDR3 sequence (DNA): TGCGCCAGCAGCCTCCGTCCTCTCGCGAACACCGGGGAGCTGTTTTTT. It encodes CASSLRPLANTGELFF.

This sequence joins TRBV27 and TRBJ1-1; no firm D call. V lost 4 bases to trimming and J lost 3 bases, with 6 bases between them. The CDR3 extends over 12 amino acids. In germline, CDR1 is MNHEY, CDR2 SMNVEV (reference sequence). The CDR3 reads CASSSGYTEAFF. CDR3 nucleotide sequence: TGTGCCAGCAGTTCCGGGTACACTGAAGCTTTCTTT.

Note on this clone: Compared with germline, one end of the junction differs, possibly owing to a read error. The CDR3 spells CASSLAETGNTIYF. CDR3 DNA: TGTGCCAGCAGCCTAGCTGAGACTGGAAACACCATATATTTT. The rearrangement links TRBV7-6 to TRBJ1-3; D remains ambiguous. There are 14 residues in the CDR3. Germline CDR1 SGHVS, CDR2 FNYEAQ.

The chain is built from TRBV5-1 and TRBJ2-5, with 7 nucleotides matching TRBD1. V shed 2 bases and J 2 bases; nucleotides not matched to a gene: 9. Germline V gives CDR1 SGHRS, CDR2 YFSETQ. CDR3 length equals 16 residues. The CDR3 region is CASSLTDGRGQETQYF. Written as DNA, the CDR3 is TGCGCCAGCAGCTTAACGGACGGCAGGGGGCAAGAGACCCAGTACTTC.

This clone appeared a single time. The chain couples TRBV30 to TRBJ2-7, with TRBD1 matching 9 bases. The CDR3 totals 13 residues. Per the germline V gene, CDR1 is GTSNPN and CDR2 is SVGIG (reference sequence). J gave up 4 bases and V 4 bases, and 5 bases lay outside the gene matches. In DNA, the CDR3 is TGTGCCTGGATGGGGACAGGGATTTACGAGCAGTACTTC. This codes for CAWMGTGIYEQYF.

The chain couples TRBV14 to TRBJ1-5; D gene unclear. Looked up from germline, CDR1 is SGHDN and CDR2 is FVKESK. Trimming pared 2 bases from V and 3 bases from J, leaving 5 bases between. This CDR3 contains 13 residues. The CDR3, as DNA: TGTGCCAGCAGCCAATCGATCAATCAGCCCCAGCATTTT. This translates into CASSQSINQPQHF.

The CDR3 protein is CASGQGLSNYEQYF. CDR3 sequence (DNA): TGTGCCAGCGGGCAGGGTCTTTCCAACTACGAGCAGTACTTC. The chain employs TRBV5-4 and TRBJ2-7; tentatively, D is TRBD1 (5 bases). CDR1 is SGHNT, CDR2 YYREEE, per germline (reference sequence). Trimming left V 7 bases short and J 3 bases short, with 17 bases between. This CDR3 contains 14 residues. The variable domain in full, with the rest retrieved from reference TRBV5-4 and TRBJ2-7, is ETGVTQSPTHLIKTRGQQVTLRCSSQSGHNTVSWYQQALGQGPQFIFQYYREEENGRGNFPPRFSGLQFPNYSSELNVNALELDDSALYLCASGQGLSNYEQYFGPGTRLTVT.

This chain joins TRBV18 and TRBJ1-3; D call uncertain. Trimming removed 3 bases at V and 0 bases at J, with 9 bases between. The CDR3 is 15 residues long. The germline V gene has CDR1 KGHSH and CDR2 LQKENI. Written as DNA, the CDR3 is TGTGCCAGCTCACCTCAAGTCCGCTCTGGAAACACCATATATTTT. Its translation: CASSPQVRSGNTIYF.

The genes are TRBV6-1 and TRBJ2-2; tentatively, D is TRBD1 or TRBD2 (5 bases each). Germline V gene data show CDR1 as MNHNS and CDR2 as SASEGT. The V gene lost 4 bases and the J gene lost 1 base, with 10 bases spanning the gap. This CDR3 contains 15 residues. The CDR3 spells CASSAFGGNTGELFF. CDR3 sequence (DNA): TGTGCCAGCAGTGCCTTTGGGGGGAACACCGGGGAGCTGTTTTTT.

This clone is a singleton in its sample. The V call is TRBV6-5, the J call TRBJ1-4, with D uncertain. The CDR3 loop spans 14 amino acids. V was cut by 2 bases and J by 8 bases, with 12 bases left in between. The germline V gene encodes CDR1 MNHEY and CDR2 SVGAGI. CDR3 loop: CASSYARSSEKLFF. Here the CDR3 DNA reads TGTGCCAGCAGTTACGCGCGATCCAGCGAAAAACTGTTTTTT.

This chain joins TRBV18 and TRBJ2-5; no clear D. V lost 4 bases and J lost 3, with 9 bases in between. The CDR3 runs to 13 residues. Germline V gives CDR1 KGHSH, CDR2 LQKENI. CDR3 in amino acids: CASSQGYKETQYF. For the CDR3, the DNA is TGTGCCAGCTCACAGGGATACAAAGAGACCCAGTACTTC.

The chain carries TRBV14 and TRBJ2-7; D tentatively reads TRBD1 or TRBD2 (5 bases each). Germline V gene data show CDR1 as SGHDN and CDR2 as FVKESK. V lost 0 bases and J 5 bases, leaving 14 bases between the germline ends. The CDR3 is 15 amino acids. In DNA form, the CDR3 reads TGTGCCAGCAGCCAAGAGTTTGGGGGTACCCACGAGCAGTACTTC. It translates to CASSQEFGGTHEQYF.

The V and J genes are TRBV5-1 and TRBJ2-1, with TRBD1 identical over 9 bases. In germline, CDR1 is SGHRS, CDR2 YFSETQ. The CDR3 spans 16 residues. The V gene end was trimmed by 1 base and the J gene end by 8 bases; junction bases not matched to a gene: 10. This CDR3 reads CASSLNPTGGFYEQFF. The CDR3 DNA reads TGCGCCAGCAGCTTGAACCCCACAGGGGGCTTCTATGAGCAGTTCTTC.

The CDR3 DNA follows: TGTGCCAGCAGCTCAGCGGGGACCGAGACCCAGTACTTC. It specifies CASSSAGTETQYF. The rearrangement uses TRBV7-2 and TRBJ2-5, with TRBD2 identical over 7 bases. This CDR3 contains 13 residues. V was pared by 4 bases and J by 5 bases, with 4 bases of the junction left unmatched. Germline V gives CDR1 SGHTA, CDR2 FQGNSA. The variable domain in full, completed from reference TRBV7-2 and TRBJ2-5, reads GAGVSQSPSNKVTEKGKDVELRCDPISGHTALYWYRQSLGQGLEFLIYFQGNSAPDKSGLPSDRFSAERTGGSVSTLTIQRTQQEDSAVYLCASSSAGTETQYFGPGTRLLVL.

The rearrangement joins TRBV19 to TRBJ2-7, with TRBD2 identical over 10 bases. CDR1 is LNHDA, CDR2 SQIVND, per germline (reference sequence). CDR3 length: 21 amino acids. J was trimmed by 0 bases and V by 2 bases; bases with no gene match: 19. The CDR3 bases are TGTGCCAGTAGTATAAGGAGCGGGAGGGCAATTATCTATATCCGCTCCTACGAGCAGTACTTC. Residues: CASSIRSGRAIIYIRSYEQYF. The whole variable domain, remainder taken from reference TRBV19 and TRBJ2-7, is DGGITQSPKYLFRKEGQNVTLSCEQNLNHDAMYWYRQDPGQGLRLIYYSQIVNDFQKGDIAEGYSVSREKKESFPLTVTSAQKNPTAFYLCASSIRSGRAIIYIRSYEQYFGPGTRLTVT.

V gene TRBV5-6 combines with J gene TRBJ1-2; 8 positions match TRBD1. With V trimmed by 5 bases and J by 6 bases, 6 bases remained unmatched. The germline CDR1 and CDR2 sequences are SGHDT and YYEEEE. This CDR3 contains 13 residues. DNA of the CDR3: TGTGCCAGCAGACGCGGACAGGGACATGGCTACACCTTC. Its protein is CASRRGQGHGYTF.

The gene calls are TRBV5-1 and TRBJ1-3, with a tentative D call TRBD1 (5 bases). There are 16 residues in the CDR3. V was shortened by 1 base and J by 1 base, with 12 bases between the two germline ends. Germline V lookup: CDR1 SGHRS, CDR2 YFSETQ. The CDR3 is CASSLTTGFSGNTIYF. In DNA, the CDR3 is TGCGCCAGCAGCTTGACAACAGGTTTTTCTGGAAACACCATATATTTT.

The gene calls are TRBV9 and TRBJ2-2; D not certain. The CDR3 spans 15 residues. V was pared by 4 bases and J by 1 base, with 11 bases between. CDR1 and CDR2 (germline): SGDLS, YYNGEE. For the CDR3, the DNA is TGTGCCAGCAGCTTCCAAGGCCTGAACACCGGGGAGCTGTTTTTT. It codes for CASSFQGLNTGELFF.

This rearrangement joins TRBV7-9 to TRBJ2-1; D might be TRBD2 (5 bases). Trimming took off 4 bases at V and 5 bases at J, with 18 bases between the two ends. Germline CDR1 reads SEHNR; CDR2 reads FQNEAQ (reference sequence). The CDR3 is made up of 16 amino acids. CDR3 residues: CASSSTLLATHNEQFF. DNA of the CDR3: TGTGCCAGCAGCTCAACCCTTCTAGCCACCCACAATGAGCAGTTCTTC.

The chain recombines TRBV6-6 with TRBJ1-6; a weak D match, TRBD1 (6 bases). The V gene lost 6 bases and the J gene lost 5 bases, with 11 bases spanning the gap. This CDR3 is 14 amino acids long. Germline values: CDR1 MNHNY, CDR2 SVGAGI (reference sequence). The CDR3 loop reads CASSRTANNSPLHF. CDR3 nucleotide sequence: TGTGCCAGCAGCCGGACAGCAAATAATTCACCCCTCCACTTT.

For the CDR3, the DNA is TGTGCCAGCAGCTTAGACCCAGAGACCCAGTACTTC. Its translation is CASSLDPETQYF. V is TRBV11-2 and J is TRBJ2-5; unclear D gene. This CDR3 comprises 12 residues. Germline V gene data show CDR1 as SGHAT and CDR2 as FQNNGV. V lost 0 bases and J lost 4, with 3 bases in between.